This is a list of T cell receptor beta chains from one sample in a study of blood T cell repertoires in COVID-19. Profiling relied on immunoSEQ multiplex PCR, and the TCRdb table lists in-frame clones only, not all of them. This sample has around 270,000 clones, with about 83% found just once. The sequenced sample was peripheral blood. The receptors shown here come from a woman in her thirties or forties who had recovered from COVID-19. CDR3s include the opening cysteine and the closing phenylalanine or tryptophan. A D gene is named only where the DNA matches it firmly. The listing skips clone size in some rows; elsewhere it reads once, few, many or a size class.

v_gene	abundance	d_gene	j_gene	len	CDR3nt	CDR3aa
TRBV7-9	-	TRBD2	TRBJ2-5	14	TGTGCCAGCAGCGAGCGGGGGGCCGATGAGACCCAGTACTTC	CASSERGADETQYF
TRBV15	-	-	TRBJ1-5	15	TGTGCCACCAGCAGTCTTCTCGAGAGCAATCAGCCCCAGCATTTT	CATSSLLESNQPQHF
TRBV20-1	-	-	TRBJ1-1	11	TGCAGTGCTTCGACGAGCGCTGAAGCTTTCTTT	CSASTSAEAFF
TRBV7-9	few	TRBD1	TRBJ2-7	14	TGTGCCAGCAGCTCCTTGACAGGGGCCTACGAGCAGTACTTC	CASSSLTGAYEQYF
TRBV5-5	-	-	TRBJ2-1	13	TGTGCCAGCCTACATACCCCGGAGGATGAGCAGTTCTTC	CASLHTPEDEQFF
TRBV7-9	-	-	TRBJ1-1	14	TGTGCCAGCAGCTTTCAGGGATTGAACACTGAAGCTTTCTTT	CASSFQGLNTEAFF
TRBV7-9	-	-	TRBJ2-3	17	TGTGCCAGCAGCCCCGCGAGTGGGAGCGTGGGCACAGATACGCAGTATTTT	CASSPASGSVGTDTQYF
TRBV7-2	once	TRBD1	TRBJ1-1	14	TGTGCCAGCAGCCCTGGGACAGCTAACACTGAAGCTTTCTTT	CASSPGTANTEAFF
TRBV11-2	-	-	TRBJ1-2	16	TGTGCCAGCAGCTTAGGTTCCGGGCCCTCATCGGGGGGCTACACCTTC	CASSLGSGPSSGGYTF
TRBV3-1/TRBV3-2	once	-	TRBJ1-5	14	TGTGCCAGCAGCCAAGGGGGGCCCCAAAAGCCCCAGCATTTT	CASSQGGPQKPQHF
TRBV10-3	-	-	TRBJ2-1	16	TGTGCCATCAACTTGGGACTCGAGGATACGTCGGGCGAGCAGTTCTTC	CAINLGLEDTSGEQFF
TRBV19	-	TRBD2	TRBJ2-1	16	TGTGCCAGTATCCCACTGGCGGGGGGTTCCTACAATGAGCAGTTCTTC	CASIPLAGGSYNEQFF
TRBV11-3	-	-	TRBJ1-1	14	TGTGCCAGCAGCCCCCGGACAAGGAACACTGAAGCTTTCTTT	CASSPRTRNTEAFF
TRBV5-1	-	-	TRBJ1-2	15	TGCGCCAGCAGCCGCGGGCCTACTCAAGGGGGAGGCTACACCTTC	CASSRGPTQGGGYTF
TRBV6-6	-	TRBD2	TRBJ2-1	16	TGTGCCAGCAGTTACTCTTTTAGCGGGGGTTACAATGAGCAGTTCTTC	CASSYSFSGGYNEQFF
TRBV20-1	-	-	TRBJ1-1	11	TGCAGTGCAGCCCGGAGCTCAGAAGCTTTCTTT	CSAARSSEAFF
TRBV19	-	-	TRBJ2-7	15	TGTGCCAGTAGTATACCCGGGACACGATACTACGAGCAGTACTTC	CASSIPGTRYYEQYF
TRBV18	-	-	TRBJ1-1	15	TGTGCCAGCTCACCACTGAACGACTTGGGCACTGAAGCTTTCTTT	CASSPLNDLGTEAFF
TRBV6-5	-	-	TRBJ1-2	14	TGTGCCAGCAGCTGGGGGAGGGGTGGCTATGGCTACACCTTC	CASSWGRGGYGYTF
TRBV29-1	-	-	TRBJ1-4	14	TGCAGCGTTGAAATCGGCGGCGGTAATGAAAAACTGTTTTTT	CSVEIGGGNEKLFF
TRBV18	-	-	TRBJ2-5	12	TGTGCCAGCTCGCCCGGTAGTAAGACCCAGTACTTC	CASSPGSKTQYF
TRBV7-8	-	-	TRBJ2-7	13	TGTGCCAGCAGCTTTCGAGAGACCTACGAGCAGTACTTC	CASSFRETYEQYF
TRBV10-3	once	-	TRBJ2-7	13	TGTGCCAGCTCTGACAGCACCTCCTACGAGCAGTACTTC	CASSDSTSYEQYF